This T cell receptor (beta chain) was captured by sequencing in a study of post-analysis software for immune sequencing data. This clonotype appeared a few times. Its specificity is unknown. V dropped 4 bases and J dropped 0 bases, with 14 bases sitting between them. CDR1 is SGHRS and CDR2 is YFSETQ in the germline V gene. This CDR3 is built from 15 residues. Included in the TCR beta cDNA libraries were unique molecular identifiers. TCRdb reanalysed the PCR reads using MiXCR and keeps one entry per CDR3 protein. Among 450,000 or so distinct CDR3 sequences, roughly 46% were seen once, and the ten largest hold 9% to 13%. Study-level results: Versus controls, multiple sclerosis patients showed significantly lower diversity (normalized Chao1). In patients, about 5 TRBV segments were more frequent than in controls, with TRBV5-6, TRBV5-1 and TRBV20-1 among them.

The chain joins TRBV5-1 to TRBJ2-7, with D perhaps given as TRBD1 or TRBD2 (5 bases each). This receptor was taken from a girl under 18 with multiple sclerosis. What was sequenced was blood. The CDR3 reads CASSPGDASSYEQYF. The CDR3, as DNA: TGCGCCAGCAGCCCTGGGGACGCGAGCTCCTACGAGCAGTACTTC.